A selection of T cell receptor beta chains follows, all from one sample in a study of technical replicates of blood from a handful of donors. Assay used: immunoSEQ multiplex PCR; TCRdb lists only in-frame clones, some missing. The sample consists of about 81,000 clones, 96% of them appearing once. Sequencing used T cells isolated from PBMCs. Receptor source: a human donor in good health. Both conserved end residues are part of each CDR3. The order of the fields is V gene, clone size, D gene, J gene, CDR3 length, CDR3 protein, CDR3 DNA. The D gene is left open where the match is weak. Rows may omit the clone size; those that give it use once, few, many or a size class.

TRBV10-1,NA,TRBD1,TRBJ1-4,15,CASSESKTGKEKLFF,TGCGCCAGCAGTGAGTCAAAGACAGGGAAGGAAAAACTGTTTTTT
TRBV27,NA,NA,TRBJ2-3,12,CASRTSTDTQYF,TGTGCCAGCAGGACTAGCACAGATACGCAGTATTTT
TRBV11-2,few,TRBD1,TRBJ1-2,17,CASSVSRDRGLFYGYTF,TGTGCCAGCAGCGTCTCTCGGGACAGGGGGCTCTTCTATGGCTACACCTTC
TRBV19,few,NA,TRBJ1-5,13,CASSEDSYQPQHF,TGTGCCAGTAGTGAGGACAGTTATCAGCCCCAGCATTTT
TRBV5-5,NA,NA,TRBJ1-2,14,CATNTGVPSYGYTF,TGTGCCACCAACACGGGGGTTCCCAGCTATGGCTACACCTTC
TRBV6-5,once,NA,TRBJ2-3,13,CASSTRGKDTQYF,TGTGCCAGTTCGACAAGGGGGAAAGATACGCAGTATTTT
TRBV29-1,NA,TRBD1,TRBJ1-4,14,CSVEGDRVGEKLFF,TGCAGCGTCGAGGGGGACAGGGTAGGGGAAAAACTGTTTTTT
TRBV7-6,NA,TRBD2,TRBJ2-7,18,CASSSGTSGSLSSYEQYF,TGTGCCAGCAGCTCAGGAACTAGCGGGAGCCTAAGCTCCTACGAGCAGTACTTC
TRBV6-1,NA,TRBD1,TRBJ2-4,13,CASGTVAKNIQYF,TGTGCCAGCGGGACAGTAGCCAAAAACATTCAGTACTTC
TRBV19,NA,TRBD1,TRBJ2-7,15,CASSISTGMVNEQYF,TGTGCCAGTAGTATCTCGACAGGGATGGTAAACGAGCAGTACTTC
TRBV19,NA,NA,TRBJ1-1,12,CASSLYETEAFF,TGTGCCAGTAGTCTATACGAAACTGAAGCTTTCTTT
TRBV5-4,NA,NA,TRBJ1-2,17,CASSGTLYSKFNYGYTF,TGTGCCAGCAGCGGCACATTATACAGCAAGTTTAACTATGGCTACACCTTC
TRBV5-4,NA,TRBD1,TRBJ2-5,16,CASSFRGQGPQETQYF,TGTGCCAGCAGCTTCAGGGGGCAAGGCCCACAAGAGACCCAGTACTTC
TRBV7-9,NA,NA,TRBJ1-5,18,CASSLATRGAVSNQPQHF,TGTGCCAGCAGCTTAGCTACCCGGGGGGCGGTTAGCAATCAGCCCCAGCATTTT
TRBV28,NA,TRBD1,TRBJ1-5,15,CASSAGGTANQPQHF,TGTGCCAGCAGTGCCGGCGGGACAGCTAATCAGCCCCAGCATTTT
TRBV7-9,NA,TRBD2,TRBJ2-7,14,CASSRTSGVYEQYF,TGTGCCAGCAGCAGAACTAGCGGGGTCTACGAGCAGTACTTC
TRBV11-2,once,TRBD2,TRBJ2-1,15,CASSPTSGRSNEQFF,TGTGCCAGCAGCCCGACTAGCGGGAGGAGTAATGAGCAGTTCTTC
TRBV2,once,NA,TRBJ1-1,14,CASSDALWTTEAFF,TGTGCCAGCAGTGATGCTCTCTGGACTACTGAAGCTTTCTTT
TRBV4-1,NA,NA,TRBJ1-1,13,CASSRRPAAEAFF,TGCGCCAGCAGCCGTAGACCGGCAGCGGAAGCTTTCTTT
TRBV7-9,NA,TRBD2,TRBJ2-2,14,CASSPRLAHGELFF,TGTGCCAGCAGCCCGCGACTAGCGCACGGGGAGCTGTTTTTT
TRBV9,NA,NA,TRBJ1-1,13,CASSTGVMTEAFF,TGTGCCAGCAGCACGGGAGTAATGACTGAAGCTTTCTTT
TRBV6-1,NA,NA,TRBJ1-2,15,CASTTGGIGYYGYTF,TGTGCCAGCACTACGGGAGGTATAGGGTACTATGGCTACACCTTC
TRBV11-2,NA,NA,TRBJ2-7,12,CASSAGLSEQYF,TGTGCCAGCAGCGCTGGACTCTCCGAGCAGTACTTC
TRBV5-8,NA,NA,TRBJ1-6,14,CASSLAIVASPLHF,TGTGCCAGCAGCTTGGCCATTGTGGCTTCACCCCTCCACTTT
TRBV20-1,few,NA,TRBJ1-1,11,CSAPGNTEAFF,TGCAGTGCACCGGGGAACACTGAAGCTTTCTTT
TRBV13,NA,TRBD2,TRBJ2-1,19,CASSLPGLAGASSYNEQFF,TGTGCCAGCAGCTTACCGGGACTAGCGGGGGCCAGCTCCTACAATGAGCAGTTCTTC
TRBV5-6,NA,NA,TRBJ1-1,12,CASSPGNTEAFF,TGTGCCAGCAGCCCAGGGAACACTGAAGCTTTCTTT
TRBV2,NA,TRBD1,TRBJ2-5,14,CASRWTGGLETQYF,TGTGCCAGCAGGTGGACAGGGGGTTTGGAGACCCAGTACTTC
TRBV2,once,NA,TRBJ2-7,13,CASSGQATYEQYF,TGTGCCAGCAGTGGGCAGGCGACCTACGAGCAGTACTTC
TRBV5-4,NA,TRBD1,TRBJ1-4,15,CASSSPGQGNEKLFF,TGTGCCAGCAGCTCTCCGGGACAGGGGAATGAAAAACTGTTTTTT